The 16 T cell receptor beta chains reported below all come from one sample, sequenced in a study of T cells after yellow fever vaccination. MiXCR, run by TCRdb on the 5' RACE reads, gives a single entry per CDR3 protein. The sample holds about 130,000 distinct CDR3 sequences, 7.4% seen once. Sequencing was performed on CD4+ T cells sorted from PBMCs, taken around 10 days after the first yellow fever vaccination. These receptors all stem from a man aged 18 to 30 who received the YFV17D yellow fever vaccine.

At least ten counts were recorded for this clonotype. V and J are TRBV27 and TRBJ2-2; the D is unclear. V lost 10 bases, J lost 0 bases, and 12 bases lay in between. CDR1 is MNHEY, CDR2 SMNVEV, per germline (reference sequence). The CDR3 sequence is 14 residues long. The CDR3 here is CATALFANTGELFF. CDR3 in DNA: TGTGCCACCGCGCTTTTCGCGAACACCGGGGAGCTGTTTTTT.

This clonotype was seen at least ten times. The chain recombines TRBV5-5 with TRBJ1-4; D not certain. V lost 4 bases, J lost 3 bases, and 10 bases lay in between. Germline CDR1 and CDR2: SGHKS and YYEKEE (reference sequence). The CDR3 is 14 amino acids. Here the CDR3 reads CASSPFKANEKLFF. The CDR3 coding sequence is TGTGCCAGCAGCCCCTTTAAAGCTAATGAAAAACTGTTTTTT.

This clonotype was detected ten times or more. The chain has TRBV20-1 and TRBJ1-2; 8 bases are shared with TRBD1. Germline values: CDR1 DFQATT, CDR2 SNEGSKA (reference sequence). The junction had 14 bases not matched to a gene; V was cut back by 6 bases and J by 8 bases. The CDR3 consists of 14 residues. CDR3 loop: CSATQGQALRGYTF. CDR3 coding DNA: TGCAGTGCCACCCAGGGACAGGCGTTGCGGGGCTACACCTTC.

This clonotype was detected ten times or more. The chain combines TRBV5-4 with TRBJ2-7; unclear D gene. The CDR3 runs to 10 residues. Trimming shortened V by 10 bases and J by 0 bases, and 5 bases separated the two germline ends. Per the germline V gene, CDR1 is SGHNT and CDR2 is YYREEE (reference sequence). CDR3 DNA: TGTGCCGGCTACTCCTACGAGCAGTACTTC. Encoded protein: CAGYSYEQYF.

This clonotype occurred many times. This chain joins TRBV10-3 and TRBJ2-5, with D possibly TRBD1 on 6 matching bases. This CDR3 has 14 amino acids. The V gene lost 5 bases and the J gene lost 1 base, with 11 bases spanning the gap. Germline CDR1 and CDR2: ENHRY and SYGVKD. The CDR3 DNA follows: TGTGCCATCAGTCGGCAGGGGCCCCAAGAGACCCAGTACTTC. Amino acids: CAISRQGPQETQYF.

This clonotype was recorded many times. The CDR3 bases are TGTGCCAGCTTGGACCTCAAGAGGACCGGGGAGCTGTTTTTT. It encodes CASLDLKRTGELFF. This chain connects TRBV27 to TRBJ2-2; D remains unclear. CDR1 and CDR2 from the germline V gene are MNHEY and SMNVEV (reference sequence). The CDR3 runs to 14 residues. Trimming cost V 8 bases and J 5 bases, with 15 bases left between them.

This clonotype was counted many times. The chain employs TRBV7-9 and TRBJ2-5; no firm D call. Germline CDR1 and CDR2: SEHNR and FQNEAQ (reference sequence). V was pared by 5 bases and J by 4 bases, with 20 bases between. The CDR3 covers 16 residues. The CDR3 DNA reads as TGTGCCAGCAGCCCTGACGGCGCCCGGTTTGGAGAGACCCAGTACTTC. Translation gives CASSPDGARFGETQYF.

In the case of this clonotype: This clone may be a read error of a much larger clone one base away. Here the CDR3 DNA reads TGTGCTAGTGGCCCTTCCGGGGCAGATGCGCAGTATTTT. Translating it yields CASGPSGADAQYF. The chain has TRBV12-5 and TRBJ2-3, with D perhaps TRBD1 or TRBD2 (5 bases each). CDR1 is LGHNT and CDR2 is FRNRAP in the germline V gene. CDR3 length equals 13 residues. The whole variable domain, remainder taken from reference TRBV12-5 and TRBJ2-3, is DARVTQTPRHKVTEMGQEVTMRCQPILGHNTVFWYRQTMMQGLELLAYFRNRAPLDDSGMPKDRFSAEMPDATLATLKIQPSEPRDSAVYFCASGPSGADAQYFGPGTRLTVL.

This clonotype was observed many times. The V call is TRBV29-1, the J call TRBJ2-3; D is tentatively TRBD1 or TRBD2 (6 bases each). Germline CDR1 SQVTM, CDR2 ANQGSEA. CDR3 length: 13 residues. Trimming removed 4 bases from V and 9 bases from J, with 17 bases in between. The DNA of the CDR3 is TGCAGCGTTGGCTCGGGGGCCGATACCACGCAGTATTTT. The encoded protein is CSVGSGADTTQYF.

This clonotype was observed many times. The chain links TRBV20-1 to TRBJ2-5, with D possibly TRBD2 on 6 matching bases. Germline values: CDR1 DFQATT, CDR2 SNEGSKA (reference sequence). There are 13 residues in the CDR3. Trimming removed 3 bases at V and 5 bases at J, with 13 bases between. The DNA for the CDR3 is TGCAGTGCTAGGCGGGGTAGAGAGGAGACCCAGTACTTC. Translated, it gives CSARRGREETQYF.

This clonotype was counted many times. The V and J genes are TRBV11-1 and TRBJ1-1; 7 positions agree with TRBD1. V trimming: 5 bases; J trimming: 5 bases; junction bases outside the gene matches: 29. Looked up from germline, CDR1 is SGHAT and CDR2 is FQDESV (reference sequence). This CDR3 is 21 amino acids long. This chain's CDR3 is CASSLLRVERGQPRGGTEAFF. CDR3 nucleotides: TGTGCCAGCAGCCTGCTTAGGGTGGAAAGGGGGCAACCCCGCGGTGGGACTGAAGCTTTCTTT.

This clonotype was found many times. V is TRBV20-1 and J is TRBJ1-6; no reliable D call. CDR3 length equals 13 residues. CDR1 is DFQATT and CDR2 is SNEGSKA in the germline V gene (reference sequence). Deletions cut 0 bases from V and 10 bases from J, with 10 bases between. In DNA form, the CDR3 reads TGCAGTGCTAGAGAGGCGGCAAAATCACCCCTCCACTTT. Its translation: CSAREAAKSPLHF.

This clonotype has ten or more counts. The chain has TRBV20-1 and TRBJ2-5, with D unclear. V was pared by 3 bases and J by 0 bases, with 8 bases between. CDR1 DFQATT and CDR2 SNEGSKA come from the germline V gene (reference sequence). This CDR3 has 13 amino acids. CDR3 residues: CSARTPYQETQYF. The CDR3 DNA reads TGCAGTGCTAGGACCCCGTACCAAGAGACCCAGTACTTC.

The table lists this clonotype with many counts. The CDR3 bases are TGCAGTGCTAGGCTGCCCGGGGCATCCTCCTACGAGCAGTACGTC. It is translated as CSARLPGASSYEQYV. The gene calls are TRBV20-1 and TRBJ2-7; D may match TRBD1 or TRBD2 (5 bases each). V shed 3 bases and J shed 0 bases, with 15 bases lying between them. Germline assignment: CDR1 DFQATT and CDR2 SNEGSKA (reference sequence). The CDR3 has 15 amino acids.

About this clonotype itself: A much more abundant neighbour one base away suggests this may be a read error. The CDR3: CASSLRGTYGYTF. The CDR3 DNA sequence: TGTGCCAGCAGTTTACGCGGGACCTATGGCTACACCTTC. V and J are TRBV27 and TRBJ1-2; TRBD1 might be the D (5 bases). Per germline, CDR1 MNHEY and CDR2 SMNVEV (reference sequence). V shed 2 bases and J shed 4 bases, with 8 bases lying between them. The length of the CDR3 is 13 residues.

Details on this clonotype: This could be a read error, since a much larger clone is one nucleotide away. The V and J genes are TRBV12-3 or TRBV12-4 and TRBJ2-1, with D perhaps matching TRBD2 (6 bases). The CDR3 is 15 residues long. The CDR3 region has the DNA TGTGCCAGCAGTTTAGATCGGGGGAACTACACTGAGCAGTTCTTC. Translated: CASSLDRGNYTEQFF.